The 12 T cell receptor beta chains reported below all come from one sample, sequenced in a study of blood T cell repertoires in COVID-19. Sequenced by immunoSEQ multiplex PCR; TCRdb stores in-frame clones only, minus some. The table has roughly 250,000 clones, approximately 90% seen once. The source material was peripheral blood. The source is a man aged 25 to 40 with acute or convalescent COVID-19.

The genes are TRBV13 and TRBJ1-1; D gene unclear. Trimming removed 3 bases at V and 1 base at J, with 9 bases between. In germline, CDR1 is PRHDT, CDR2 FYEKMQ (reference sequence). CDR3 length: 14 amino acids. In DNA, the CDR3 is TGTGCCAGCAGCTTTCTTGGCCCGAACACTGAAGCTTTCTTT. It yields the protein CASSFLGPNTEAFF.

In DNA form, the CDR3 reads TGCAGCGGTGTACCGGGACTAGGACGAGACCAGACCCAGTACTTC. It encodes CSGVPGLGRDQTQYF. The rearrangement links TRBV29-1 to TRBJ2-5, with 8 bases fitting TRBD2. V lost 7 bases to trimming and J lost 6 bases; unmatched junction nucleotides: 16. This CDR3 has 15 residues. Germline lookup yields CDR1 SQVTM and CDR2 ANQGSEA. The full variable domain, completed using reference TRBV29-1 and TRBJ2-5, is SAVISQKPSRDICQRGTSLTIQCQVDSQVTMMFWYRQQPGQSLTLIATANQGSEATYESGFVIDKFPISRPNLTFSTLTVSNMSPEDSSIYLCSGVPGLGRDQTQYFGPGTRLLVL.

The CDR3 DNA follows: TGTGCCAGCAGCCCCCCCCCGCGCTTGGGAAACACCATATATTTT. Amino acids: CASSPPPRLGNTIYF. The J gene is TRBJ1-3, the V gene TRBV7-9; D is undetermined. V was shortened by 5 bases and J by 4 bases, with 15 bases between the two germline ends. There are 15 residues in the CDR3. The germline gives CDR1 SEHNR, CDR2 FQNEAQ (reference sequence). The whole variable domain, remainder taken from reference TRBV7-9 and TRBJ1-3, is DTGVSQNPRHKITKRGQNVTFRCDPISEHNRLYWYRQTLGQGPEFLTYFQNEAQLEKSRLLSDRFSAERPKGSFSTLEIQRTEQGDSAMYLCASSPPPRLGNTIYFGEGSWLTVV.

The chain uses TRBV28 and TRBJ1-4; 7 bases match TRBD1. CDR1 MDHEN and CDR2 SYDVKM come from the germline V gene. The junction had 4 bases not matched to a gene; V was cut back by 2 bases and J by 13 bases. The CDR3 is made up of 12 amino acids. CDR3 bases: TGTGCCAGCAGTTTAAAGGGACAGAGACTGTTTTTT. Translation: CASSLKGQRLFF.

This clone was detected once. The V call is TRBV28, the J call TRBJ1-2; possibly TRBD1 for D (5 bases). The germline V gene encodes CDR1 MDHEN and CDR2 SYDVKM. Trimming stripped 5 bases from V and 4 bases from J, with 14 bases between. This CDR3 is 14 amino acids long. The CDR3, as DNA: TGTGCCAGCAGTCCCGCGGGGAGGGGCTATGGCTACACCTTC. Protein sequence: CASSPAGRGYGYTF.

V usage is TRBV30 and J usage is TRBJ2-3; possibly TRBD2 for D (7 bases). Germline V CDR1 and CDR2: GTSNPN, SVGIG (reference sequence). V lost 0 bases and J lost 2, with 15 bases in between. The CDR3 spans 16 residues. The CDR3 region has the DNA TGTGCCTGGAGTGTAAGGGGGAGGGCGGCCACAGATACGCAGTATTTT. It yields the protein CAWSVRGRAATDTQYF.

The chain recombines TRBV5-1 with TRBJ2-3; 9 bases map to TRBD2. Germline V CDR1 and CDR2: SGHRS, YFSETQ. V trimming: 0 bases; J trimming: 5 bases; junction bases outside the gene matches: 10. CDR3 length: 17 residues. DNA of the CDR3: TGCGCCAGCAGCTTGGGTGGCGGGGGGGCCGGTGGAGATACGCAGTATTTT. Protein sequence: CASSLGGGGAGGDTQYF.

This clone is a singleton in its sample. J is TRBJ2-7 and V is TRBV10-2; 8 nucleotides match TRBD1. Germline V gives CDR1 WSHSY, CDR2 SAAADI. The CDR3 consists of 15 residues. V shed 0 bases and J 5 bases; nucleotides not matched to a gene: 6. The CDR3 bases are TGCGCCAGCAGTGAGTCGGGCAGGGGGCGCCACGAGCAGTACTTC. Amino acids: CASSESGRGRHEQYF.

J is TRBJ1-5 and V is TRBV5-6, with TRBD1 identical over 8 bases. CDR1 and CDR2 from the germline V gene are SGHDT and YYEEEE. The CDR3 contains 15 residues. Germline trimming cut 2 bases from V and 3 bases from J; bases unmatched to any gene: 4. CDR3 DNA: TGTGCCAGCAGCTTCGCAGGGGGCATCAATCAGCCCCAGCATTTT. Translating gives CASSFAGGINQPQHF.

This chain connects TRBV19 to TRBJ2-3; maybe TRBD2 (5 bases). CDR1 LNHDA and CDR2 SQIVND come from the germline V gene (reference sequence). V gave up 3 bases and J gave up 2 bases, with 12 bases separating them. The CDR3 consists of 15 residues. The CDR3 spells CASSIEGRSTDTQYF. As DNA, the CDR3 is TGTGCCAGTAGTATCGAGGGCCGGTCCACAGATACGCAGTATTTT.

The chain recombines TRBV11-2 with TRBJ2-1, with 7 bases that match TRBD2. The CDR3 is 18 residues long. The V segment lost 5 bases and the J segment 5 bases; nucleotides outside the gene matches: 18. The germline gives CDR1 SGHAT, CDR2 FQNNGV. This chain's CDR3 is CASSKQRGRASGHNEQFF. CDR3 coding DNA: TGTGCCAGCAGCAAACAGAGAGGGCGGGCTAGCGGACACAATGAGCAGTTCTTC.

The chain couples TRBV25-1 to TRBJ1-4; D remains unclear. The CDR3 length is 15 residues. V was shortened by 5 bases and J by 4 bases, with 14 bases between the two germline ends. CDR1 is MGHDK and CDR2 is SYGVNS in the germline V gene. The CDR3 loop reads CASSLSGEINEKLFF. CDR3 in DNA: TGTGCCAGCAGTCTATCTGGAGAAATTAATGAAAAACTGTTTTTT. The full variable domain, in which reference TRBV25-1 and TRBJ1-4 provide the parts outside the CDR3, is EADIYQTPRYLVIGTGKKITLECSQTMGHDKMYWYQQDPGMELHLIHYSYGVNSTEKGDLSSESTVSRIRTEHFPLTLESARPSHTSQYLCASSLSGEINEKLFFGSGTQLSVL.